This section outlines one TCR beta chain sequence together with its context. The target antigen is unknown. J lost 4 bases, V lost 6 bases, and 12 bases had no gene match. CDR3 length: 16 amino acids. The sample comes from a study of identical twins. General study points: Fewer insertions were carried by abundant cord blood beta clonotypes, but none was seen in memory repertoires.

TCRdb re-analysed the 5' RACE reads in MiXCR, keeping a single row per CDR3 protein. The sample lists around 550,000 distinct CDR3 sequences, nearly 15% occurring once. This same sample was also part of a study on yellow fever vaccine responses in identical twins.

Specimen: CD4+ T cells sorted from blood. The receptor was derived from a woman in her late teens or twenties in good health. The V gene is TRBV12-3 or TRBV12-4, the J gene TRBJ2-3, with 8 bases that match TRBD2. The CDR3 protein is CASSLTGLGFADTQYF. For the CDR3, the DNA is TGTGCCAGCAGCTTAACGGGACTAGGTTTTGCAGATACGCAGTATTTT.